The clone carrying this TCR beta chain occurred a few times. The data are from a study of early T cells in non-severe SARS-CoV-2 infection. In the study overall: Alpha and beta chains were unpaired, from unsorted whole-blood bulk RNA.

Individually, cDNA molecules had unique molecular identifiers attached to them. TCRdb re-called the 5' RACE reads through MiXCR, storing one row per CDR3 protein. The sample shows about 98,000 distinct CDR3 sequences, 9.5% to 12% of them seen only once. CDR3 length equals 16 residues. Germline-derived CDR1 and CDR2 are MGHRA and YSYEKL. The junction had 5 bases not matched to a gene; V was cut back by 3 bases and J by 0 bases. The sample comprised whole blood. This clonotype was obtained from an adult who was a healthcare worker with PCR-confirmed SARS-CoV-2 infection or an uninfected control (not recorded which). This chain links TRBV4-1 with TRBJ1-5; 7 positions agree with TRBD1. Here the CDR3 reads CASSQTTGFSNQPQHF. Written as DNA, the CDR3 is TGCGCCAGCAGCCAGACGACAGGGTTTAGCAATCAGCCCCAGCATTTT.